This T cell receptor (beta chain) was captured by sequencing in a study of beta chain features in type 1 diabetes. Study results and caveats: Patients showed naive, central memory and Treg TCRB repertoires that appeared more similar than those of healthy donors. For Type 1 diabetes patients, all four CD4+ subsets carried TCRB CDR3s that were moderately but significantly shorter. Researchers cautioned that cDNA sequencing could over-represent cells with high TCR expression.

The investigators reverse transcribed all of the isolated RNA, so they sequenced expressed TCRB transcripts. The protocol was immunoSEQ multiplex PCR, while the TCRdb copy is restricted to in-frame clones and leaves out a portion. The sample lists a few hundred thousand clones, around 16% occurring once. In its sample, this clone was seen once. Its antigen is still unknown. With 0 bases removed from V and 6 bases from J, the gap between germline ends came to 12 bases. This CDR3 spans 15 amino acids. Germline lookup yields CDR1 MNHEY and CDR2 SVGAGI. The sample consisted of naive CD4+ T cells from blood. This sequence joins TRBV6-5 and TRBJ1-5, with a possible D match to TRBD1 (6 bases). The clonotype originates from a woman aged 18 to 35 in good health. CDR3 region: CASSYSQGPSQPQHF. The DNA of the CDR3 is TGTGCCAGCAGTTACTCGCAGGGGCCGAGTCAGCCCCAGCATTTT.